Each of the 18 T cell receptor beta chains below was sequenced from the same sample in a study of T cell responses to AZD1222 COVID-19 vaccine. Sequencing used immunoSEQ multiplex PCR; TCRdb keeps in-frame clones, though not all of them. The sample records more than 85,000 clones, around 90% being singletons. This sample comprised peripheral blood, obtained on day 0 of AZD1222 vaccination. The receptors originated from an adult in good health.

This sequence joins TRBV28 and TRBJ1-2; D not resolved. V lost 7 bases and J lost 6, with 24 bases in between. This CDR3 region has 16 residues. Germline lookup yields CDR1 MDHEN and CDR2 SYDVKM. CDR3 nucleotide sequence: TGTGCCAGCATCTTCTCCTCCACGGCGGGAAGAGATGGCTACACCTTC. This codes for CASIFSSTAGRDGYTF.

The chain couples TRBV9 to TRBJ2-5; D may correspond to TRBD1 or TRBD2 (6 bases each). CDR3 size: 15 residues. V lost 2 bases and J lost 2, with 13 bases in between. Germline V gives CDR1 SGDLS, CDR2 YYNGEE. In DNA form, the CDR3 reads TGTGCCAGCAGCGTTGAGGGGGGCCTGCAAGAGACCCAGTACTTC. It yields the protein CASSVEGGLQETQYF.

The chain recombines TRBV2 with TRBJ2-4; no firm D call. The CDR3 runs 11 residues. V lost 9 bases, J lost 6 bases, and 9 bases lay in between. Germline values: CDR1 SNHLY, CDR2 FYNNEI. The CDR3 DNA reads as TGTGCCAGTTTGGGAATAAACATTCAGTACTTC. It is translated as CASLGINIQYF. Full variable domain (remainder filled in from reference TRBV2 and TRBJ2-4): EPEVTQTPSHQVTQMGQEVILRCVPISNHLYFYWYRQILGQKVEFLVSFYNNEISEKSEIFDDQFSVERPDGSNFTLKIRSTKLEDSAMYFCASLGINIQYFGAGTRLSVL.

The chain has TRBV29-1 and TRBJ1-1, with D perhaps matching TRBD1 (5 bases). This CDR3 is 12 amino acids long. Per the germline V gene, CDR1 is SQVTM and CDR2 is ANQGSEA. Trimming took off 7 bases at V and 2 bases at J, with 11 bases between the two ends. Here the CDR3 reads CSGGMANTEAFF. The CDR3 DNA is TGCAGCGGGGGGATGGCTAACACTGAAGCTTTCTTT.

The chain joins TRBV3-1 (or the pseudogene TRBV3-2) to TRBJ1-2, with TRBD1 matching over 7 bases. The length of the CDR3 is 14 residues. Germline assignment: CDR1 LGHDT and CDR2 YNNKEL (reference sequence). Trimming cost V 2 bases and J 5 bases; bases outside gene matches: 5. The CDR3 spells CASSQIQGLYGYTF. The DNA of the CDR3 is TGTGCCAGCAGCCAAATACAGGGGCTTTATGGCTACACCTTC.

The table lists this clone with a count of one. The J gene is TRBJ1-3, the V gene TRBV7-8; no firm D call. The germline V and J ends were trimmed by 6 bases and 8 bases, with 11 bases remaining between them. Germline V gene lookup returns CDR1 SGHVS and CDR2 FQNEAQ. CDR3 length equals 12 residues. CDR3: CASSYTSHTIYF. The DNA of the CDR3 is TGTGCCAGCAGTTATACATCCCACACCATATATTTT.

The chain has TRBV28 and TRBJ1-1; no clear D gene. The CDR3 totals 15 residues. CDR1 and CDR2 from the germline V gene are MDHEN and SYDVKM. Trimming cost V 8 bases and J 1 base, with 17 bases left between them. As DNA, the CDR3 is TGTGCCAGCCGAATGGGTATCAGATGGAACACTGAAGCTTTCTTT. It is translated as CASRMGIRWNTEAFF.

This rearrangement joins TRBV27 to TRBJ1-6; D uncertain. V shed 7 bases and J shed 7 bases, with 17 bases lying between them. This CDR3 has 15 amino acids. CDR1 MNHEY and CDR2 SMNVEV come from the germline V gene (reference sequence). CDR3 in DNA: TGTGCCAGCAAGGGCCGATGGCAGGAAAATTCACCCCTCCACTTT. This gives the protein CASKGRWQENSPLHF.

J is TRBJ1-3 and V is TRBV21-1. TRBV21-1 is deemed a pseudogene. The CDR3 spans 18 residues. The CDR3 DNA sequence: TGTGCCAGCAGCCCTAAAGGAGGGATCGGTGGCAGAGGAAACACCATATATTTT. Amino acids: CASSPKGGIGGRGNTIYF.

Note on this clone: The same CDR3 can be traced to other DNA sequences in this sample. CDR3 in amino acids: CASSVGGRAHEQYF. DNA of the CDR3: TGTGCCAGCAGCGTAGGAGGCCGTGCCCACGAGCAGTACTTC. This chain uses TRBV9 with TRBJ2-7, with D uncertain. Per the germline V gene, CDR1 is SGDLS and CDR2 is YYNGEE. The CDR3 has 14 amino acids. Trimming took off 0 bases at V and 5 bases at J, with 12 bases between the two ends.

The rearrangement joins TRBV5-1 to TRBJ2-7, with a possible D match to TRBD2 (5 bases). The CDR3 runs to 13 residues. The ends were cut back, 0 bases at V and 7 bases at J, with 11 bases in the middle. Germline V gene data show CDR1 as SGHRS and CDR2 as YFSETQ. The CDR3 DNA follows: TGCGCCAGCAGCTTGGGGGAGTTGAGGGAGCAGTACTTC. This encodes CASSLGELREQYF.

V is TRBV9 and J is TRBJ1-1, with D maybe TRBD1 (6 bases). CDR3 size: 13 residues. V lost 0 bases, J lost 4 bases, and 7 bases lay in between. Germline CDR1 SGDLS, CDR2 YYNGEE. CDR3 protein: CASSVDRATEAFF. CDR3 coding DNA: TGTGCCAGCAGCGTAGACAGGGCCACTGAAGCTTTCTTT.

The chain carries TRBV19 and TRBJ2-7; D ambiguous. There are 15 residues in the CDR3. The V end lost 10 bases, the J end lost 8 bases, and 27 bases lay between the germline ends. Germline V gives CDR1 LNHDA, CDR2 SQIVND (reference sequence). CDR3 amino acids: CATTPAHLLGMKQYF. In nucleotides, the CDR3 is TGTGCCACCACCCCCGCCCATCTCCTAGGGATGAAGCAGTACTTC.

V and J are TRBV3-1 (or the pseudogene TRBV3-2) and TRBJ1-2; 9 bases are a match to TRBD1. This CDR3 has 13 residues. Looked up from germline, CDR1 is LGHDT and CDR2 is YNNKEL (reference sequence). V was pared by 1 base and J by 8 bases, with 2 bases of the junction left unmatched. The CDR3 sequence: CASSQGTGEGYTF. As DNA, the CDR3 is TGTGCCAGCAGCCAAGGGACAGGGGAGGGCTACACCTTC.

The chain is built from TRBV18 and TRBJ2-7; D uncertain. The CDR3 contains 11 residues. Trimming stripped 4 bases from V and 6 bases from J, with 7 bases between. Germline V gene sequence: CDR1 KGHSH, CDR2 LQKENI. In DNA, the CDR3 is TGTGCCAGCTCACAGGGCTCCGAGCAGTACTTC. This gives the protein CASSQGSEQYF.

The chain carries TRBV29-1 and TRBJ2-7; 10 nucleotides match TRBD1. Trimming removed 6 bases from V and 4 bases from J; junction bases left unmatched: 6. Germline V gene lookup returns CDR1 SQVTM and CDR2 ANQGSEA. This CDR3 has 13 amino acids. CDR3 DNA sequence: TGCAGCGTAGTACCGGGACAGGGGTACGAGCAGTACTTC. Translated: CSVVPGQGYEQYF.

The chain is built from TRBV4-2 and TRBJ1-2, with 9 bases identical to TRBD1. This CDR3 has 15 residues. J was trimmed by 7 bases and V by 4 bases; bases with no gene match: 10. CDR1 and CDR2 (germline): LGHNA, YNFKEQ. CDR3 nucleotides: TGTGCCAGCAGCCGAGAAGCCGGGACAGGGAGTGGCTACACCTTC. This encodes CASSREAGTGSGYTF.

This clone has only one observation. V gene TRBV2 combines with J gene TRBJ2-7, with 8 bases lining up with TRBD2. Trimming at V came to 7 bases and at J to 4 bases, leaving 12 bases not matched to a gene. CDR1 is SNHLY and CDR2 is FYNNEI in the germline V gene. CDR3 length: 15 residues. CDR3 sequence reads: CASKSEAGGSYEQYF. DNA for the CDR3: TGTGCCAGCAAGTCCGAGGCGGGGGGCTCGTACGAGCAGTACTTC.